Below are 28 T cell receptor beta chains sequenced from a single sample in a study of lung T cells in sarcoidosis with Löfgren's syndrome (TCRdb year 2017). For sequencing, an Illumina MiSeq was employed. TCRdb took the public reads, trimmed them with fastp at Q25, ran MiXCR for clone calling and kept in-frame beta chains. Here each entry gathers all rows of one CDR3 protein and keeps the most common genes and DNA. The sample table lists about 9,400 distinct CDR3 sequences, just under 20% of them with a count of one. Over 5.5% of the sample is in the top ten clones. Specimen: CD4+ T cells from bronchoalveolar lavage. These TCRs come from a human donor with sarcoidosis (Löfgren's syndrome or another form), or a control subject (not recorded which).

This clonotype is labeled medium-sized (0.01 to 0.1%). V is TRBV29-1 and J is TRBJ2-2; 10 nucleotides align to TRBD2. The CDR3 covers 14 residues. Germline V lookup: CDR1 SQVTM, CDR2 ANQGSEA. V shed 4 bases, J shed 1 base, and the junction held 0 bases outside the gene matches. CDR3 bases: TGCAGCGTTGGACTAGCGGGGAACACCGGGGAGCTGTTTTTT. It translates to CSVGLAGNTGELFF.

In regard to this clonotype: A read error may explain this, as a much larger clone is one base away. This chain connects TRBV28 to TRBJ2-2; the match to TRBD2 covers 7 bases. Germline CDR1 MDHEN, CDR2 SYDVKM. The CDR3 contains 16 residues. CDR3 sequence (DNA): TGTGTCAGCAGTAGACTAAGACTAGCCAACCCCGGGGAGCTGTTTTTT. Translation gives CVSSRLRLANPGELFF.

This clonotype was seen ten or more times. This chain joins TRBV18 and TRBJ1-4; no firm D call. Trimming stripped 5 bases from V and 0 bases from J, with 7 bases between. There are 14 residues in the CDR3. CDR1 and CDR2 from the germline V gene are KGHSH and LQKENI. CDR3 in amino acids: CASSVQTTNEKLFF. The DNA for the CDR3 is TGTGCCAGCTCAGTACAGACAACTAATGAAAAACTGTTTTTT. The variable domain in full, with the rest retrieved from reference TRBV18 and TRBJ1-4, is NAGVMQNPRHLVRRRGQEARLRCSPMKGHSHVYWYRQLPEEGLKFMVYLQKENIIDESGMPKERFSAEFPKEGPSILRIQQVVRGDSAAYFCASSVQTTNEKLFFGSGTQLSVL.

As regards this clonotype: It is likely a read error, because the conserved phenylalanine at the end of the CDR3 is missing. The chain is built from TRBV11-2 and TRBJ2-3; D is ambiguous. The germline V gene has CDR1 SGHAT and CDR2 FQNNGV. This CDR3 spans 12 amino acids. Trimming cost V 6 bases and J 9 bases, with 13 bases left between them. CDR3 loop: CASSAASVTQYL. CDR3 in DNA: TGTGCCAGCAGTGCAGCGTCGGTCACGCAGTATCTC.

In its sample, this clonotype was seen many times. The chain combines TRBV11-2 with TRBJ2-1; 9 bases are a match to TRBD1. The CDR3 loop spans 15 amino acids. V lost 2 bases and J lost 7; bases outside the gene matches: 6. Germline V gives CDR1 SGHAT, CDR2 FQNNGV. CDR3 nucleotide sequence: TGTGCCAGCAGCTTAAGGACAGGGGAGTGGAATGAGCAGTTCTTC. As protein: CASSLRTGEWNEQFF.

The chain uses TRBV5-1 and TRBJ2-3, with 13 bases lining up with TRBD2. The CDR3 is made up of 17 amino acids. The junction had 11 bases not matched to a gene; V was cut back by 4 bases and J by 6 bases. The germline gives CDR1 SGHRS, CDR2 YFSETQ. The CDR3 region has the DNA TGCGCCAGCAGCCAGAGACTAGCGGGGGGCCTCCCCGATACGCAGTATTTT. This codes for CASSQRLAGGLPDTQYF.

Turning to this clonotype: A much larger clone lies one base from this, so it may be a read error. This sequence joins TRBV3-1 and TRBJ2-7, with TRBD1 matching over 9 bases. V dropped 2 bases and J dropped 3; count of bases not matched to a gene: 8. The CDR3 has 16 amino acids. Germline V lookup: CDR1 LGHDT, CDR2 YNNKEL (reference sequence). CDR3 sequence: CASSQMIQGAGYEQYF. DNA for the CDR3: TGTGCCAGCAGCCAAATGATACAGGGGGCCGGCTACGAGCAGTACTTC.

This clonotype was observed many times. The rearrangement links TRBV20-1 to TRBJ2-7; 10 nucleotides match TRBD2. The CDR3 runs 15 residues. The J segment lost 3 bases and the V segment lost 6 bases, leaving 11 bases of the junction unmatched. In germline, CDR1 is DFQATT, CDR2 SNEGSKA (reference sequence). CDR3 sequence: CSAQGTSENLYEQYF. For the CDR3, the DNA is TGCAGTGCCCAAGGGACTAGCGAAAATCTCTACGAGCAGTACTTC.

By share, this clonotype ranks as medium-sized. The CDR3 region has the DNA TGTGCCAGCAGTTATCGGACAGGGGTTGAAGCTTTCTTT. Translating gives CASSYRTGVEAFF. V usage is TRBV6-2 or TRBV6-3 and J usage is TRBJ1-1; 9 bases fit TRBD1. The CDR3 extends over 13 amino acids. The V and J ends lost 3 bases and 7 bases, in that order; junction bases with no gene match: 3. The germline V gene encodes CDR1 MNHEY and CDR2 SVGEGT.

The table lists this clonotype with many counts. V and J are TRBV11-3 and TRBJ2-2, with 8 bases matching TRBD1. Germline assignment: CDR1 SGHNT and CDR2 YENEEA. The CDR3 spans 16 residues. V gave up 1 base and J gave up 1 base; unmatched junction bases: 2. The chain's CDR3 is CASSLGQGMNTGELFF. Written as DNA, the CDR3 is TGTGCCAGCAGCTTAGGACAGGGGATGAACACCGGGGAGCTGTTTTTT. Variable domain in full (rest from reference TRBV11-3 and TRBJ2-2): EAGVVQSPRYKIIEKKQPVAFWCNPISGHNTLYWYLQNLGQGPELLIRYENEEAVDDSQLPKDRFSAERLKGVDSTLKIQPAELGDSAVYLCASSLGQGMNTGELFFGEGSRLTVL.

There are many counts of this clonotype. The V and J genes are TRBV7-9 and TRBJ1-2; D uncertain. CDR3 length: 13 amino acids. Looked up from germline, CDR1 is SEHNR and CDR2 is FQNEAQ (reference sequence). V was cut by 1 base and J by 2 bases, with 5 bases left in between. This chain's CDR3 is CASSLGANYGYTF. In DNA form, the CDR3 reads TGTGCCAGCAGCTTAGGGGCCAACTATGGCTACACCTTC.

This clonotype showed up many times. The rearrangement links TRBV10-3 to TRBJ2-1; D is unresolved. Deletions cut 6 bases from V and 6 bases from J, with 12 bases between. The CDR3 is 13 residues long. From germline, CDR1 is ENHRY and CDR2 SYGVKD. Here the CDR3 DNA reads TGTGCCATCAGCCCGCCGGTGGGCAATGAGCAGTTCTTC. The encoded protein is CAISPPVGNEQFF.

This clonotype was detected many times. The chain is built from TRBV10-3 and TRBJ1-2, with 8 positions matching TRBD1. Germline V CDR1 and CDR2: ENHRY, SYGVKD. CDR3 length: 13 residues. With 5 bases clipped from V and 3 bases from J, the junction kept 2 bases outside the gene matches. CDR3 amino acids: CAISTQGDYGYTF. The CDR3 DNA is TGTGCCATCAGTACACAGGGGGACTATGGCTACACCTTC.

This clonotype occurred many times. In DNA, the CDR3 is TGCGCCAGCAGCTTGGCGCCGCTTGGCGAGCAGTACTTC. Translation: CASSLAPLGEQYF. The V and J genes are TRBV5-1 and TRBJ2-7; D uncertain. The V gene's germline CDR1 is SGHRS and CDR2 YFSETQ. CDR3 size: 13 residues. Trimming removed 0 bases at V and 6 bases at J, with 10 bases between.

This clonotype is judged medium-sized. This sequence joins TRBV20-1 and TRBJ1-6, with D possibly matching TRBD1 (6 bases). V lost 3 bases and J lost 6, with 12 bases in between. This CDR3 comprises 14 residues. The germline gives CDR1 DFQATT, CDR2 SNEGSKA (reference sequence). CDR3 DNA sequence: TGCAGTGCTAGCAGGGGTATTGTTAATTCACCCCTCCACTTT. This translates into CSASRGIVNSPLHF.

This clonotype occurred many times. The rearrangement joins TRBV3-1 to TRBJ2-7; the match to TRBD1 covers 9 bases. The V gene end was trimmed by 3 bases and the J gene end by 5 bases; junction bases not matched to a gene: 14. The CDR3 is made up of 17 amino acids. Germline CDR1 LGHDT, CDR2 YNNKEL (reference sequence). CDR3 sequence reads: CASSHPMPGTGRDEQYF. Written as DNA, the CDR3 is TGTGCCAGCAGCCACCCAATGCCCGGGACAGGGCGTGACGAGCAGTACTTC.

This clonotype has a count of ten or more. The V gene is TRBV19, the J gene TRBJ1-4, with a possible D match to TRBD1 (6 bases). The CDR3 is 17 residues long. Deletions cut 3 bases from V and 0 bases from J, with 14 bases between. The germline V gene has CDR1 LNHDA and CDR2 SQIVND (reference sequence). The CDR3, as DNA: TGTGCCAGTAGTATTGATTCGGGGGCCGCAACTAATGAAAAACTGTTTTTT. It translates to CASSIDSGAATNEKLFF.

Remarks on this clonotype: The conserved final phenylalanine or tryptophan is absent from the CDR3, which likely points to a read error. The chain employs TRBV11-3 and TRBJ2-1; TRBD2 agrees at 12 bases. Germline CDR1 SGHNT, CDR2 YENEEA. V was pared by 4 bases and J by 11 bases, with 6 bases of the junction left unmatched. The CDR3 is 14 residues long. The CDR3 protein is CASSSRLAGEKQFL. As DNA, the CDR3 is TGTGCCAGCAGCTCCCGACTAGCGGGAGAAAAGCAGTTCCTC.

This clonotype was detected ten times or more. The rearrangement links TRBV3-1 to TRBJ2-1, with a tentative D call TRBD2 (5 bases). This CDR3 spans 15 amino acids. The ends were cut back, 1 base at V and 1 base at J, with 8 bases in the middle. Germline lookup yields CDR1 LGHDT and CDR2 YNNKEL (reference sequence). The CDR3 nucleotides read TGTGCCAGCAGCCAAGGATGGGAGTCCTACAATGAGCAGTTCTTC. Translation gives CASSQGWESYNEQFF.

This clonotype is labeled large. This chain joins TRBV6-2 or TRBV6-3 and TRBJ1-5; D may be TRBD1 (5 bases). CDR1 and CDR2 from the germline V gene are MNHEY and SVGEGT. With 2 bases removed from V and 5 bases from J, the gap between germline ends came to 7 bases. This CDR3 is 13 amino acids long. The CDR3 DNA follows: TGTGCCAGCAGTTACCGGGACGATCAGCCCCAGCATTTT. It is translated as CASSYRDDQPQHF.

This clonotype is classed as medium-sized. The V gene is TRBV20-1, the J gene TRBJ2-1; TRBD2 agrees at 9 bases. Losses at the gene ends were 5 bases for V and 2 bases for J; bases not matched to a gene: 7. The germline V gene encodes CDR1 DFQATT and CDR2 SNEGSKA (reference sequence). This CDR3 contains 15 residues. The CDR3 sequence is CSAALLAGTYNEQFF. DNA of the CDR3: TGCAGTGCTGCCCTCCTAGCGGGGACCTACAATGAGCAGTTCTTC.

This clonotype has a count of ten or more. The chain combines TRBV6-6 with TRBJ2-5; maybe TRBD1 (6 bases). The CDR3 runs to 14 residues. The V end was cut by 0 bases, the J end by 5 bases, with 10 bases between. The germline gives CDR1 MNHNY, CDR2 SVGAGI (reference sequence). CDR3 nucleotide sequence: TGTGCCAGCAGTTACTCGCAGGGGCAGGAGACCCAGTACTTC. This codes for CASSYSQGQETQYF.

By share, this clonotype counts as medium-sized. The CDR3 reads CATSRLGLADGNEQFF. The CDR3 DNA follows: TGTGCCACCAGCAGACTCGGACTAGCGGACGGAAATGAGCAGTTCTTC. The rearrangement uses TRBV15 and TRBJ2-1, with 10 bases aligning to TRBD2. Trimming cost V 2 bases and J 7 bases; bases outside gene matches: 8. Germline V gene sequence: CDR1 LNHNV, CDR2 YYDKDF (reference sequence). There are 16 residues in the CDR3.

This clonotype has more than one count but fewer than ten. The chain uses TRBV11-3 and TRBJ2-3, with 11 bases matching TRBD2. With V trimmed by 4 bases and J by 0 bases, 6 bases remained unmatched. The CDR3 runs to 17 residues. The germline V gene encodes CDR1 SGHNT and CDR2 YENEEA. The CDR3 DNA follows: TGTGCCAGCAGCTCCCTGGGACTAGCGGAGAGCACAGATACGCAGTATTTT. Translation gives CASSSLGLAESTDTQYF.

Remarks on this clonotype: This could be a read error, since a much larger clone is one nucleotide away. The V call is TRBV18, the J call TRBJ2-1; a possible D gene is TRBD1 (6 bases). The ends were cut back, 3 bases at V and 6 bases at J, with 15 bases in the middle. The CDR3 contains 15 residues. Germline V gene lookup returns CDR1 KGHSH and CDR2 LQKENI. This CDR3 reads CASSPQGLPCNEQFF. The CDR3 DNA reads as TGTGCCAGCTCACCGCAGGGGCTCCCCTGCAATGAGCAGTTCTTC. The whole variable domain, remainder taken from reference TRBV18 and TRBJ2-1, is NAGVMQNPRHLVRRRGQEARLRCSPMKGHSHVYWYRQLPEEGLKFMVYLQKENIIDESGMPKERFSAEFPKEGPSILRIQQVVRGDSAAYFCASSPQGLPCNEQFFGPGTRLTVL.

This clonotype has just a few counts. The rearrangement uses TRBV7-7 and TRBJ2-5, with TRBD2 identical over 14 bases. V trimming: 8 bases; J trimming: 1 base; junction bases outside the gene matches: 6. Germline V gene data show CDR1 as SSHAT and CDR2 as FNYEAQ (reference sequence). The CDR3 has 16 amino acids. The CDR3 reads CASGPGLAGVQETQYF. The CDR3 DNA reads as TGTGCCAGCGGCCCGGGACTAGCGGGGGTCCAAGAGACCCAGTACTTC.

This clonotype was seen more than once but under ten times. J is TRBJ1-2 and V is TRBV5-1; no reliable D call. The CDR3 has 13 amino acids. V was cut by 4 bases and J by 5 bases, with 12 bases left in between. The germline CDR1 and CDR2 sequences are SGHRS and YFSETQ. The CDR3, as DNA: TGCGCCAGCAGCGCCGATGTAAAGTATGGCTACACCTTC. It translates to CASSADVKYGYTF.

This clonotype was seen ten or more times. The CDR3 region is CAWSYGPTDTQYF. CDR3 sequence (DNA): TGTGCCTGGAGTTATGGACCGACAGATACGCAGTATTTT. This sequence joins TRBV30 and TRBJ2-3, with no clear D. The germline V gene encodes CDR1 GTSNPN and CDR2 SVGIG (reference sequence). This CDR3 contains 13 residues. V lost 2 bases to trimming and J lost 3 bases, with 9 bases between them.